This T cell receptor (beta chain) was identified during a study of T cells in Graves' hyperthyroidism and ophthalmopathy. The CDR3 regions of TCR beta were amplified from RNA transcripts. The HTBI set primed first-round TCR CDR3 RT-PCR. TCRdb ran MiXCR on the multiplex PCR reads and lists one entry per CDR3 protein. The profile shows some 370,000 distinct CDR3 sequences, 17% of them singletons. In its sample, this clonotype was seen a few times. The ends lost 4 bases at V and 1 base at J; junction bases unmatched: 8. Germline V CDR1 and CDR2: SGHRS, YFSETQ. CDR3 length: 15 amino acids. Not enrolled were patients with uncontrolled infection, other autoimmune disease, pregnancy or lactation.

The source material was blood. This rearrangement joins TRBV5-1 to TRBJ2-7; TRBD2 agrees at 7 bases. The clonotype originates from a young woman with Graves' hyperthyroidism that later progressed to Graves' ophthalmopathy. The DNA for the CDR3 is TGCGCCAGCAGCCTAGGACTAGTTCTATCCTACGAGCAGTACTTC. Protein product: CASSLGLVLSYEQYF.